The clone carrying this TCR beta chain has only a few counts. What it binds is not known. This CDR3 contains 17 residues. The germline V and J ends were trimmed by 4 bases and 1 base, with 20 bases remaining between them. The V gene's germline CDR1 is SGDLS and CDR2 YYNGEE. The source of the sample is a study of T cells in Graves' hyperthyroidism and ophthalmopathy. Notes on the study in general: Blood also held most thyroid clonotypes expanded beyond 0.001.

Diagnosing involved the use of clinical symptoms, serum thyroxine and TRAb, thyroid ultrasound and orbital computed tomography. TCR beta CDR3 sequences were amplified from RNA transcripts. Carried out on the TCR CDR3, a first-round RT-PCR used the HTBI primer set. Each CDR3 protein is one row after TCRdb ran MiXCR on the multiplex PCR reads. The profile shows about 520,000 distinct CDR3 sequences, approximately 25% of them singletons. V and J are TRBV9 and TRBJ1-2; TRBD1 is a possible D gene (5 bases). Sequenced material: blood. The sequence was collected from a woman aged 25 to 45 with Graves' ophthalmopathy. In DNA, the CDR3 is TGTGCCAGCAGCCCCCGGGGACTCACCAGTTATAACTATGGCTACACCTTC. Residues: CASSPRGLTSYNYGYTF.